The rows below give T cell receptor beta chains drawn from one sample of a study of blood T cell repertoires in COVID-19. Generated by immunoSEQ multiplex PCR, the TCRdb table keeps only in-frame clones and is missing some. The sample yields 200,000 to 300,000 clones, 91% seen once. Sequenced: peripheral blood. These receptors all stem from a person aged 18 to 29 with COVID-19, enrolled during active disease. Each CDR3 is given with its conserved first and last residue. The D gene is left open where the match is weak. Not every row has a clone size; where given, it reads once, few, many or a size class.

abundance: -; d_gene: -; v_gene: TRBV27; j_gene: TRBJ2-5; CDR3nt: TGTGCCAGCAGTATAAGGGGGAAGACCCAGTACTTC; CDR3aa: CASSIRGKTQYF
abundance: -; d_gene: -; v_gene: TRBV7-9; j_gene: TRBJ2-3; CDR3nt: TGTGCCAGCAGCGCCCTAGGAGGTACCACAGATACGCAGTATTTT; CDR3aa: CASSALGGTTDTQYF
abundance: -; d_gene: -; v_gene: TRBV10-1; j_gene: TRBJ2-7; CDR3nt: TGCGCCAGCAGTGAGGGGTTCGGGACAACTCCCTACGAGCAGTACTTC; CDR3aa: CASSEGFGTTPYEQYF
abundance: few; d_gene: TRBD2; v_gene: TRBV4-3; j_gene: TRBJ2-3; CDR3nt: TGCGCCAGCAGCCCGGGACTAGCGGGAGGGGCAGATACGCAGTATTTT; CDR3aa: CASSPGLAGGADTQYF
abundance: -; d_gene: TRBD2; v_gene: TRBV25-1; j_gene: TRBJ2-2; CDR3nt: TGTGCCAGCAGTGAATCCGGGCTAGCGGGGACCGGGGAGCTGTTTTTT; CDR3aa: CASSESGLAGTGELFF
abundance: -; d_gene: -; v_gene: TRBV7-9; j_gene: TRBJ2-7; CDR3nt: TGTGCCAGCAGCTTATCCCTCGACAGCCTGAGCTACGAGCAGTACTTC; CDR3aa: CASSLSLDSLSYEQYF
abundance: once; d_gene: -; v_gene: TRBV24-1; j_gene: TRBJ1-1; CDR3nt: TGTGCCACCAGTGCGGCGGGGGGCACTGAAGCTTTCTTT; CDR3aa: CATSAAGGTEAFF
abundance: -; d_gene: TRBD1; v_gene: TRBV27; j_gene: TRBJ1-5; CDR3nt: TGTGCCAGCAGCGCCTCCGGAGGGGGCGATCAGCCCCAGCATTTT; CDR3aa: CASSASGGGDQPQHF
abundance: -; d_gene: -; v_gene: TRBV6-5; j_gene: TRBJ2-2; CDR3nt: TGTGCCAGCAGCGGGATATACACCGGGGAGCTGTTTTTT; CDR3aa: CASSGIYTGELFF
abundance: once; d_gene: TRBD1; v_gene: TRBV25-1; j_gene: TRBJ2-5; CDR3nt: TGTGCCAGCAGTGATCTAGGGACAGGGGGCCAAGAGACCCAGTACTTC; CDR3aa: CASSDLGTGGQETQYF
abundance: -; d_gene: TRBD2; v_gene: TRBV19; j_gene: TRBJ2-2; CDR3nt: TGTGCCAGTACCTCAATTAGCGGGTCGAACACCGGGGAGCTGTTTTTT; CDR3aa: CASTSISGSNTGELFF
abundance: -; d_gene: -; v_gene: TRBV5-8; j_gene: TRBJ2-1; CDR3nt: TGTGCCAGCAGTGCGGGACAGCTGTCCTACAATGAGCAGTTCTTC; CDR3aa: CASSAGQLSYNEQFF
abundance: -; d_gene: -; v_gene: TRBV12-3/TRBV12-4; j_gene: TRBJ1-2; CDR3nt: TGTGCCAGCAGTTTTCTCCCCAACTATGGCTACACCTTC; CDR3aa: CASSFLPNYGYTF
abundance: -; d_gene: TRBD1; v_gene: TRBV19; j_gene: TRBJ1-5; CDR3nt: TGTGCCAGTAGCGGCGGGACAGGGGGGGAAGGGGATCAGCCCCAGCATTTT; CDR3aa: CASSGGTGGEGDQPQHF
abundance: -; d_gene: -; v_gene: TRBV13; j_gene: TRBJ1-3; CDR3nt: TGTGCCAGCAGGCTAGGCGGCTCTGGAAACACCATATATTTT; CDR3aa: CASRLGGSGNTIYF
abundance: -; d_gene: -; v_gene: TRBV5-5; j_gene: TRBJ1-2; CDR3nt: TGTGCCAGCAGCCCAACGATCGGCTATGGCTACACCTTC; CDR3aa: CASSPTIGYGYTF
abundance: few; d_gene: TRBD1; v_gene: TRBV30; j_gene: TRBJ1-1; CDR3nt: TGTGCCTGGAGTACTCCCCTCTCCTGGACAGGGAACACTGAAGCTTTCTTT; CDR3aa: CAWSTPLSWTGNTEAFF
abundance: once; d_gene: TRBD1; v_gene: TRBV7-2; j_gene: TRBJ2-4; CDR3nt: TGTGCCAGCAGCGCAGACAGGGGGATTGGAAACATTCAGTACTTC; CDR3aa: CASSADRGIGNIQYF
abundance: -; d_gene: -; v_gene: TRBV28; j_gene: TRBJ1-6; CDR3nt: TGTGCCAGCAGTTTCTCCGCGGGGGCCCGATCACCCCTCCACTTT; CDR3aa: CASSFSAGARSPLHF
abundance: -; d_gene: -; v_gene: TRBV7-2; j_gene: TRBJ1-2; CDR3nt: TGTGCCAGCAGCTCGCCACAGGGCGGCTCTTCTGGCTACACCTTC; CDR3aa: CASSSPQGGSSGYTF
abundance: -; d_gene: TRBD1; v_gene: TRBV28; j_gene: TRBJ2-6; CDR3nt: TGTGCCAGCAAGGGGGACAGGGTCAGGTTCTCTGGGGCCAACGTCCTGACTTTC; CDR3aa: CASKGDRVRFSGANVLTF
abundance: -; d_gene: -; v_gene: TRBV9; j_gene: TRBJ2-2; CDR3nt: TGTGCCAGCGGAGGGGTCGCGAACACCGGGGAGCTGTTTTTT; CDR3aa: CASGGVANTGELFF
abundance: -; d_gene: TRBD2; v_gene: TRBV4-1; j_gene: TRBJ2-7; CDR3nt: TGCGCCAGCAGCCAACTAGCGGGGAACTACGAGCAGTACTTC; CDR3aa: CASSQLAGNYEQYF
abundance: once; d_gene: -; v_gene: TRBV6-2/TRBV6-3; j_gene: TRBJ1-1; CDR3nt: TGTGCCAGCAGTTACTCGAGAGTTTCAGGTTACGAAGCTTTCTTT; CDR3aa: CASSYSRVSGYEAFF
abundance: -; d_gene: -; v_gene: TRBV7-9; j_gene: TRBJ2-1; CDR3nt: TGTGCCAGTATGCACTATGAGCAGTTCTTC; CDR3aa: CASMHYEQFF
abundance: once; d_gene: TRBD1; v_gene: TRBV19; j_gene: TRBJ1-2; CDR3nt: TGTGCCAGTACCACGGGACAGATTTATGGCTACACCTTC; CDR3aa: CASTTGQIYGYTF
abundance: -; d_gene: -; v_gene: TRBV2; j_gene: TRBJ2-3; CDR3nt: TGTGCCAGCAGGCTCGGAGATACGCAGTATTTT; CDR3aa: CASRLGDTQYF
abundance: -; d_gene: -; v_gene: TRBV4-1; j_gene: TRBJ1-5; CDR3nt: TGCGCCAGCACCCCGGGGGGGGCGACCCTCGGCAATCAGCCCCAGCATTTT; CDR3aa: CASTPGGATLGNQPQHF
abundance: -; d_gene: -; v_gene: TRBV7-9; j_gene: TRBJ1-1; CDR3nt: TGTGCCAGCAGATGGCTGGAGGGGACTGAAGCTTTCTTT; CDR3aa: CASRWLEGTEAFF
abundance: -; d_gene: TRBD1; v_gene: TRBV12-3/TRBV12-4; j_gene: TRBJ2-7; CDR3nt: TGTGCCAGCAGTATCGGACAGGGAGGCGAGCAGTACTTC; CDR3aa: CASSIGQGGEQYF
abundance: -; d_gene: TRBD1; v_gene: TRBV7-8; j_gene: TRBJ2-7; CDR3nt: TGTGCCAGCAGCTGGGGACAGGGGCCTACGATGAACTTC; CDR3aa: CASSWGQGPTMNF
abundance: once; d_gene: -; v_gene: TRBV6-5; j_gene: TRBJ2-7; CDR3nt: TGTGAATCGGGGTCTACCTACGAGCAGTACTTC; CDR3aa: CESGSTYEQYF